A selection of T cell receptor beta chains follows, all from one sample in a study of blood T cell repertoires in COVID-19. Clones were sequenced by immunoSEQ multiplex PCR, and TCRdb holds only the in-frame ones, with some missing. The table lists some 140,000 clones, around 89% of them singletons, with 2% to 2.5% in the top ten. Sequences were obtained from peripheral blood. The receptors derive from a man in his 70s with active COVID-19. CDR3s include the opening cysteine and the closing phenylalanine or tryptophan. The D gene is left open where the match is weak.

d_call,v_call,cdr3_aa
.,TRBV9,CASSVDPAGGGYTF
.,TRBV5-4,CASSLRGEKLFF
.,TRBV20-1,CSASRQVSNQPQHF
TRBD1,TRBV2,CASSDLGGRREQYF
TRBD1,TRBV6-5,CASRRTGGTEAFF
TRBD2,TRBV7-2,CASSPSGGLAETQYF
.,TRBV5-1,CASSTGGASSYEQYF
TRBD2,TRBV4-2,CASSQEAGTSVQETQYF
.,TRBV15,CATSRGDTQETQYF
TRBD2,TRBV7-2,CASSFSTSGRIHEQYF
.,TRBV6-2/TRBV6-3,CASSYTPGLRQETQYF
TRBD1,TRBV11-3,CASSLPYPGQGLDTDTQYF
TRBD2,TRBV3-1/TRBV3-2,CASSPHPWAGTGGNEQFF
TRBD2,TRBV7-2,CASSLPGLGETQYF
TRBD1,TRBV18,CASSVETGREQYF
TRBD2,TRBV15,CATSPRLAGGADTQYF
TRBD2,TRBV28,CASSFGGRPPNEQFF
.,TRBV18,CASSPDLEDTQYF
TRBD2,TRBV19,CASSIALAGGWGGNEQFF
.,TRBV28,CASSRPLAGYEQYF
.,TRBV28,CASRQESGLGIGELFF
.,TRBV4-2,CASSQENGQGGADTQYF
TRBD2,TRBV7-9,CASSTVAGVANEQFF
.,TRBV30,CAWSADSNSNQPQHF
.,TRBV5-1,CASSLPARGPTSYEQYF
TRBD1,TRBV6-2/TRBV6-3,CASSQQGAPGANVLTF
.,TRBV18,CASSPGQTNTEAFF
.,TRBV5-1,CASSSGSQETQYF
.,TRBV19,CASSIMIRVGQPQHF
.,TRBV28,CASTHYAGVGNQPQHF
.,TRBV7-3,CASSLYGKPYEQYF
.,TRBV6-6,CASRQGVYGYTF
.,TRBV11-2,CASSPPAGAGTEAFF
.,TRBV5-4,CASSSSGTGANVLTF
.,TRBV7-9,CASSLGTFYSYEQYF
TRBD1,TRBV18,CASSLTGTGGEKLFF
.,TRBV28,CASSRVPAFEQFF
TRBD1,TRBV7-9,CASSPDRGAYEQYF
.,TRBV24-1,CATSDASSLTDTQYF
TRBD1,TRBV4-1,CASSRDRGGSYEQYF
.,TRBV6-5,CASSSRAPSSYNEQFF
TRBD2,TRBV9,CASSAPSGGADTQYF